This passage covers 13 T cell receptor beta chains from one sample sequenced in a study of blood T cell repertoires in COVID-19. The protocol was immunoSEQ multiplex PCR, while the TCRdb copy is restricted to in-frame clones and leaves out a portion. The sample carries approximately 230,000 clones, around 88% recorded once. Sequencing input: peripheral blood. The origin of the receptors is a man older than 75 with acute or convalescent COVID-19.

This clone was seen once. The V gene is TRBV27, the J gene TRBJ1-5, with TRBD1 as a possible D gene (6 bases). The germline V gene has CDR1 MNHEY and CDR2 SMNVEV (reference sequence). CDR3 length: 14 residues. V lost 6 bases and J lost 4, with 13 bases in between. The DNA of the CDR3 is TGTGCCAGCAGGGGGGCCCTCCAAAATCAGCCCCAGCATTTT. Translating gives CASRGALQNQPQHF.

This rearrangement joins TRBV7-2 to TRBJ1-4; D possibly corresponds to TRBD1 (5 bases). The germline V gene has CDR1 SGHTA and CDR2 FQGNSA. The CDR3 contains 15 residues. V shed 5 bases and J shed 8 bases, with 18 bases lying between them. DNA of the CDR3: TGTGCCAGCAGCGTGTCCGGGACTATTGGGGAAAAACTGTTTTTT. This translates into CASSVSGTIGEKLFF.

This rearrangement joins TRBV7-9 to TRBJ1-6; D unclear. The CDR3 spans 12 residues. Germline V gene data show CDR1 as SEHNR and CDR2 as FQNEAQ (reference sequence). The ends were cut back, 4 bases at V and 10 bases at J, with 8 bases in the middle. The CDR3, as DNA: TGTGCCAGCAGCTGGCCGGGGTCACCCCTCCACTTT. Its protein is CASSWPGSPLHF.

In nucleotides, the CDR3 is TGTGCCAGCGTATCTCGACTAGCGGGGGCCTCTGGTACCGGGGAGCTGTTTTTT. Its translation: CASVSRLAGASGTGELFF. This sequence joins TRBV7-2 and TRBJ2-2; 12 nucleotides align to TRBD2. Germline V gene data show CDR1 as SGHTA and CDR2 as FQGNSA. Trimming removed 8 bases from V and 5 bases from J; junction bases left unmatched: 15. The CDR3 runs to 18 residues.

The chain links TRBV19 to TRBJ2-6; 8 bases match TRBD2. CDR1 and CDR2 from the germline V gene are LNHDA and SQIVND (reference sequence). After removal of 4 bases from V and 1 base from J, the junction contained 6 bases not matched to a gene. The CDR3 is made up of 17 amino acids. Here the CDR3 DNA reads TGTGCCAGTAGTACCCCGGGGGGGGTGTCTGGGGCCAACGTCCTGACTTTC. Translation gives CASSTPGGVSGANVLTF.

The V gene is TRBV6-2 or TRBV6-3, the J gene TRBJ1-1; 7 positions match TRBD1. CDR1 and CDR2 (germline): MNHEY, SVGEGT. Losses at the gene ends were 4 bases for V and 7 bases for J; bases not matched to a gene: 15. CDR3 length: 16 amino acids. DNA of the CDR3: TGTGCCAGCAGTTTAACAGGGGTTGCTAATGTATATGAAGCTTTCTTT. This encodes CASSLTGVANVYEAFF.

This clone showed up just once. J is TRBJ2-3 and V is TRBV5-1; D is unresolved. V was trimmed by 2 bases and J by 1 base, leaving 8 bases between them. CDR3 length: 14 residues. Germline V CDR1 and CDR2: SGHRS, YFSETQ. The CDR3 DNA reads TGCGCCAGCAGCTTAGAGAGAGGCACAGATACGCAGTATTTT. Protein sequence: CASSLERGTDTQYF.

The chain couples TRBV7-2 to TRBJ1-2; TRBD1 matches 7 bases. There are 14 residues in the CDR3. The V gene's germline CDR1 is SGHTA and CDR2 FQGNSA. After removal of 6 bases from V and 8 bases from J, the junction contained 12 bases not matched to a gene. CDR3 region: CASRLTGVSEGYTF. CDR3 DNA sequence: TGTGCCAGCAGACTTACAGGGGTCTCTGAAGGCTACACCTTC.

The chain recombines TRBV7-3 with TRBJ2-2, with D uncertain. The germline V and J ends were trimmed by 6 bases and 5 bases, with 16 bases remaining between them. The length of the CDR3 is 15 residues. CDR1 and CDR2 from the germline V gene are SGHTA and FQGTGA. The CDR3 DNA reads TGTGCCAGCAGTCTGTCTGCTACTCCTACCGGGGAGCTGTTTTTT. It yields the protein CASSLSATPTGELFF.

In DNA, the CDR3 is TGTGCCAGCAGCCCCCGGACAGGGACGGATGGCTACACCTTC. As protein: CASSPRTGTDGYTF. The rearrangement uses TRBV4-2 and TRBJ1-2; 8 bases align to TRBD1. Germline assignment: CDR1 LGHNA and CDR2 YNFKEQ. V lost 4 bases and J lost 6; bases outside the gene matches: 7. The CDR3 has 14 residues.

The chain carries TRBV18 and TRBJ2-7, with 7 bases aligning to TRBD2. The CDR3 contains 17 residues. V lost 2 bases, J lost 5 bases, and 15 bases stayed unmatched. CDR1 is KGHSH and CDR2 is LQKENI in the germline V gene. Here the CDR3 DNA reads TGTGCCAGCTCACCAGATTGGCGGGCGGGAGCCTTGGACGAGCAGTACTTC. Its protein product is CASSPDWRAGALDEQYF.

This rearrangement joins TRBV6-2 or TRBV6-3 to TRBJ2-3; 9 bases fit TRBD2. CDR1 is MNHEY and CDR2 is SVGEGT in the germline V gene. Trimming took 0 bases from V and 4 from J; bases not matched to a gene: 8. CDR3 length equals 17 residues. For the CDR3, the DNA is TGTGCCAGCAGTTACTCTTTTGGCGGGAGGGCGCCAGATACGCAGTATTTT. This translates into CASSYSFGGRAPDTQYF.

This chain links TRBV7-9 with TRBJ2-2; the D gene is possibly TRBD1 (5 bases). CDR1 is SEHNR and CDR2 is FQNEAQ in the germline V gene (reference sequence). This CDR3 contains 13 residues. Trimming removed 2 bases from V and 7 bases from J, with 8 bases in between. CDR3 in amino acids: CASSLKGNGELFF. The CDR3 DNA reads TGTGCCAGCAGCTTAAAGGGGAACGGGGAGCTGTTTTTT. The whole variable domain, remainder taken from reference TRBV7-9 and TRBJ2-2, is DTGVSQNPRHKITKRGQNVTFRCDPISEHNRLYWYRQTLGQGPEFLTYFQNEAQLEKSRLLSDRFSAERPKGSFSTLEIQRTEQGDSAMYLCASSLKGNGELFFGEGSRLTVL.